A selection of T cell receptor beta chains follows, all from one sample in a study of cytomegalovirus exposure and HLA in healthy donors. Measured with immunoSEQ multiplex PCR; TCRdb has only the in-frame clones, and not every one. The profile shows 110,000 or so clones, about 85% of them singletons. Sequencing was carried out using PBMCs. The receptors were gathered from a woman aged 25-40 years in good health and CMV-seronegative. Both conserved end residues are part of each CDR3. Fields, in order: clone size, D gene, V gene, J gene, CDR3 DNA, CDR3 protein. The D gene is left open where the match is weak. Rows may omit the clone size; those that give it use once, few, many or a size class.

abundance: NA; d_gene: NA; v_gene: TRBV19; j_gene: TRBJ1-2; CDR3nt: TGTGCCAGTAGTACGACAATCGGCTATGGCTACACCTTC; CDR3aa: CASSTTIGYGYTF
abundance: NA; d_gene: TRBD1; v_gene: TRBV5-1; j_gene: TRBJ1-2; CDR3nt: TGCGCCAGCAGCAGGGGACAGAACTATGGCTACACCTTC; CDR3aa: CASSRGQNYGYTF
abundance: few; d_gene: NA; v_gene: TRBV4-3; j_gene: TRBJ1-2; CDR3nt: TGCGCCAGCAGCCAAGATCCAGTCTATGGCTACACCTTC; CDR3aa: CASSQDPVYGYTF
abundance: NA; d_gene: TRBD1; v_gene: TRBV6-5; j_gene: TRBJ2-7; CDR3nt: TGTGCCAGCAGACCATCGGGACAGGGTCCCTACGAGCAGTACTTC; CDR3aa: CASRPSGQGPYEQYF
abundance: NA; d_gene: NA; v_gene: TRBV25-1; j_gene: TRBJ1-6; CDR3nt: TGTGCCAGCAGTGTTGGGCAGATCTATAATTCACCCCTCCACTTT; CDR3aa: CASSVGQIYNSPLHF
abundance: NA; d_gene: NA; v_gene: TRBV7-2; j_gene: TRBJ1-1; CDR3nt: TGTGCCAGCAGCCGACAGCTTCCTAACACTGAAGCTTTCTTT; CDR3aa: CASSRQLPNTEAFF
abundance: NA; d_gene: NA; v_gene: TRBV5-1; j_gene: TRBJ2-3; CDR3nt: TGCGCCAGCACCCTCGACAGTACAGATACGCAGTATTTT; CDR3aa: CASTLDSTDTQYF
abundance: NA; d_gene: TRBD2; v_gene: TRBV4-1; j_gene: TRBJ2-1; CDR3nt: TGCGCCAGCAGCCAAGATTCGGCTAGCGGGGGGGCCCACAATGAGCAGTTCTTC; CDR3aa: CASSQDSASGGAHNEQFF
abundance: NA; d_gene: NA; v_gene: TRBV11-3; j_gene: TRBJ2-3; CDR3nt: TGTGCCAGCAGCTTAGGCGGGGTCCTAGATACGCAGTATTTT; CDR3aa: CASSLGGVLDTQYF
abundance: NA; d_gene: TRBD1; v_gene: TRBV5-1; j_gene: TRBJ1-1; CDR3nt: TGCGCCAGCAGATGGACAGGGGAGAACACTGAAGCTTTCTTT; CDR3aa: CASRWTGENTEAFF
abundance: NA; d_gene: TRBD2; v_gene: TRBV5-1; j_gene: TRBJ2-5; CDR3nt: TGCGCCAGCAGCTTGGGTTTACTAGCGGGGCAAACCCAAGAGACCCAGTACTTC; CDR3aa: CASSLGLLAGQTQETQYF
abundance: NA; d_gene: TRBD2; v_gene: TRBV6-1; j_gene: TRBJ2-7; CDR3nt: TGTGCCAGCAGTGTTGACGGGGGGGGCGGCTCGTACGAGCAGTACTTC; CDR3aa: CASSVDGGGGSYEQYF
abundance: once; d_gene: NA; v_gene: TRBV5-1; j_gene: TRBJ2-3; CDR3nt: TGCGCCAGCAGTGATACTAGCACAGATACGCAGTATTTT; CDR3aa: CASSDTSTDTQYF
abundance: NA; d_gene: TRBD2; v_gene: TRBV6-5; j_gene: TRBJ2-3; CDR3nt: TGTGCCAGCAGTTCCCTGGCCAGCGGGGGGGGAGATACGCAGTATTTT; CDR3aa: CASSSLASGGGDTQYF
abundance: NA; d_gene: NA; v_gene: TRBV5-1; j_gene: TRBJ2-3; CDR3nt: TGCGCCAGCAGCACGGAGATTACGCAGTATTTT; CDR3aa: CASSTEITQYF
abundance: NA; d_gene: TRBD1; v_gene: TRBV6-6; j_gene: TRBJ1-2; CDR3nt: TGTGCCAGCAGTTACTCAGCCCCACAGGGGGCGGGTGGCTACACCTTC; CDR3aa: CASSYSAPQGAGGYTF
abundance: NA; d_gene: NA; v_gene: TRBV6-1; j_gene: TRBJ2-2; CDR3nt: TGTGCCAGCAAGCAGGTTAACACCGGGGAGCTGTTTTTT; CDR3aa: CASKQVNTGELFF
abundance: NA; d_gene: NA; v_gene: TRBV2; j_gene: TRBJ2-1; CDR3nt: TGTGCCAGCAGTGAACGACTATACAATGAGCAGTTCTTC; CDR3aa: CASSERLYNEQFF
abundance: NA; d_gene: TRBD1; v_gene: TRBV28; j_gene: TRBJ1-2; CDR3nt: TGTGCCGGGGGACAGGGGGCGTTTGGCTACACCTTC; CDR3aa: CAGGQGAFGYTF
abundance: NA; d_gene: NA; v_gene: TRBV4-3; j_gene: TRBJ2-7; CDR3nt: TGCGCCAGCAGCCAAGAAGGTTGGAGGACGACCGACCACGAGCAGTACTTC; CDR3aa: CASSQEGWRTTDHEQYF
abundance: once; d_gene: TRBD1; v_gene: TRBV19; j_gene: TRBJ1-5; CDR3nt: TGTGCCAGTAGTCAAACGGACAGGGGGAGCAATCAGCCCCAGCATTTT; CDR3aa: CASSQTDRGSNQPQHF
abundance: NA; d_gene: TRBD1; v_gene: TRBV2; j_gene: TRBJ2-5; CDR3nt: TGTGCCAGCAGCCCCGGACAGGCCACGTACCAAGAGACCCAGTACTTC; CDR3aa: CASSPGQATYQETQYF
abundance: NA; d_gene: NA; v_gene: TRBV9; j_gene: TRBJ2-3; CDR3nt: TGTGCCAGCAGCGTTGGGGGAGGGGGTTTCGGCACAGATACGCAGTATTTT; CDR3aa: CASSVGGGGFGTDTQYF
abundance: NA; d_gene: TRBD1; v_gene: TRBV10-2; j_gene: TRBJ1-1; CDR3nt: TGCGCCAGCAGTGGCTTAACAGGGGACACTGAAGCTTTCTTT; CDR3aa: CASSGLTGDTEAFF
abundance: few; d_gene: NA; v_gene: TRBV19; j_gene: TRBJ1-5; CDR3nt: TGTGCCAGTAGTATAGTGGGCCTCAGGGATCAGCCCCAGCATTTT; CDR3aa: CASSIVGLRDQPQHF
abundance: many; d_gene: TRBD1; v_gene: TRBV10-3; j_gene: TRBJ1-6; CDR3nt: TGTGCCATCAGCGACAGGGGCATTAATTCACCCCTCCACTTT; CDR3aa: CAISDRGINSPLHF
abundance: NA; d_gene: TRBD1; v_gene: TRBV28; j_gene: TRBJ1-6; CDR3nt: TGTGCCAGCAGTTTAACCCAAGGACAGGGAATTTGGAATTCACCCCTCCACTTT; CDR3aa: CASSLTQGQGIWNSPLHF
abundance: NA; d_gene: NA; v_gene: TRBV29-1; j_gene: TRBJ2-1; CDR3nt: TGCAGCGTGGTTCACTGGAGCTCCTACAATGAGCAGTTCTTC; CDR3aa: CSVVHWSSYNEQFF
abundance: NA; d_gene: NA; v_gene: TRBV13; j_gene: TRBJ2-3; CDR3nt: TGTGCCAGCAGCTGGGGGACTGCCGTTGGAGGCACAGATACGCAGTATTTT; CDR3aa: CASSWGTAVGGTDTQYF
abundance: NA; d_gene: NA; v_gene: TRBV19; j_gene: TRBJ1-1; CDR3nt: TGTGCCAGTACCCCTACAGGAGGGGACACTGAAGCTTTCTTT; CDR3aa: CASTPTGGDTEAFF
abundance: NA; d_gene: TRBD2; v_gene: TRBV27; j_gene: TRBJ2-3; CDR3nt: TGTGCCTCTGGACTAGCGGGCGCAAGAACGCAGTATTTT; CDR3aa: CASGLAGARTQYF
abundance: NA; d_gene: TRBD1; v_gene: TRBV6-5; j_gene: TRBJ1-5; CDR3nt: TGTGCCAGCAAGGACAGGCCTTATAGCAATCAGCCCCAGCATTTT; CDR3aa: CASKDRPYSNQPQHF
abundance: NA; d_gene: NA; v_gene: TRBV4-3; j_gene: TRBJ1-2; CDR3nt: TGCGCCAGCAGCCAGGGACTTCACAACTATGGCTACACCTTC; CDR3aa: CASSQGLHNYGYTF
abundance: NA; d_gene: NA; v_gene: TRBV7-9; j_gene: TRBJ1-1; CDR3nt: TGTGCCAGCGCCCAGGAGGCGGGGGCGTACACTGAAGCTTTCTTT; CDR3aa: CASAQEAGAYTEAFF
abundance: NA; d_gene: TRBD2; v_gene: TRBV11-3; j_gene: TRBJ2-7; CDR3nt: TGTGCCAGCAGCCCCCTGGCCCCCCCAAGCGGGGGGGCCTCCTACGAGCAGTACTTC; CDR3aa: CASSPLAPPSGGASYEQYF
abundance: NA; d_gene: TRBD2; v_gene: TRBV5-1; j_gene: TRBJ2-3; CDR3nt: TGCGCCAGCAGCCCCGGGACTAGCAACACAGATACGCAGTATTTT; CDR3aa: CASSPGTSNTDTQYF
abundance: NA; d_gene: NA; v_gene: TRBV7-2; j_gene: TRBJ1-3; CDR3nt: TGTGCCAGCAGCTTAGGGCCAGGGTCTGCTGGAAACACCATATATTTT; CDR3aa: CASSLGPGSAGNTIYF
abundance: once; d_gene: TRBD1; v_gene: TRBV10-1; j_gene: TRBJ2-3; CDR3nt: TGCGCCAGCAGTGAGTTCGGGCAGGGGGTAACAGATACGCAGTATTTT; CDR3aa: CASSEFGQGVTDTQYF
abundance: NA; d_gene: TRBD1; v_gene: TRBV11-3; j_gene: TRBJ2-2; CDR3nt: TGTGCCAGCAGCGCGGGACAGGGGAACACCGGGGAGCTGTTTTTT; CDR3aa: CASSAGQGNTGELFF
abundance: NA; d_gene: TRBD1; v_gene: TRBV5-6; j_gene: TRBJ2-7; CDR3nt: TGTGCCAGCAGCTTGAGGTCGACAGGGGGGACGATTTACGAGCAGTACTTC; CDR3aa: CASSLRSTGGTIYEQYF
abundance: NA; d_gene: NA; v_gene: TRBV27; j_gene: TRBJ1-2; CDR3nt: TGTGCCAGCAGTTCCTCAACATTCAACTATGGCTACACCTTC; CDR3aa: CASSSSTFNYGYTF
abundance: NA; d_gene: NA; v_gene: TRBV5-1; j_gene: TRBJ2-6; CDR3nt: TGCGCCAGCAGCTTCCGAGTTCCCGGGGCCAACGTCCTGACTTTC; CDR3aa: CASSFRVPGANVLTF
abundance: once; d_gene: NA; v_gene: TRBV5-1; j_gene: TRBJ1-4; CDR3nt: TGCGCCAGCAGCCTAGGCCCAAGGAGTGCCGCAACTAATGAAAAACTGTTTTTT; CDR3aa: CASSLGPRSAATNEKLFF
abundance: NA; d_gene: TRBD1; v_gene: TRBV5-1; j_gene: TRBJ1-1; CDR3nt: TGCGCCAGCAGGGGGACAGAGGCTGAAGCTTTCTTT; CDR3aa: CASRGTEAEAFF
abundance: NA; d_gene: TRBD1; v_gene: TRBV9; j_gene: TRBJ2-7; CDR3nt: TGTGCCAGCAGGGGGCAGGGGGTCTACGAGCAGTACTTC; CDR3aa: CASRGQGVYEQYF
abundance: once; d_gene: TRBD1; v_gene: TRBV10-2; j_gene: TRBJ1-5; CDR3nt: TGCGCCAGCAGTGACGGACAGGGGACTGATCAGCCCCAGCATTTT; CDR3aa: CASSDGQGTDQPQHF
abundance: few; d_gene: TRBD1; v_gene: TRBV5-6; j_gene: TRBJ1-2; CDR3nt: TGTGCCAGCAGCCGGAGGGGCGGGACAGGCTATGGCTACACCTTC; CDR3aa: CASSRRGGTGYGYTF
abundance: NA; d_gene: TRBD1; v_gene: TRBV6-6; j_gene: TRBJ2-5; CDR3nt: TGTGCCAGCAGCTCGACAGGGTTGAGGTTAGAGACCCAGTACTTC; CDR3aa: CASSSTGLRLETQYF
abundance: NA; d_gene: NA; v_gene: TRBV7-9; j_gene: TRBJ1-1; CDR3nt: TGTGCCAGCAGCCCCGATTCGTCTAATACTGAAGCTTTCTTT; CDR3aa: CASSPDSSNTEAFF
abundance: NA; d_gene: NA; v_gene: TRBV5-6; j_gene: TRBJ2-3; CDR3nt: TGTGCCAGCAGCAGAACCCAGGGGACAGATACGCAGTATTTT; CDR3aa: CASSRTQGTDTQYF
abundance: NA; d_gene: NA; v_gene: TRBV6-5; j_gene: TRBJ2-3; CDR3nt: TGTGCCAGCAGTTACGGACAGCGTAGCACAGATACGCAGTATTTT; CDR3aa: CASSYGQRSTDTQYF
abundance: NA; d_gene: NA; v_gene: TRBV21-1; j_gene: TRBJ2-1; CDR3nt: TGTGCCAGGGTAGGGGAGTTCTTC; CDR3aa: CARVGEFF
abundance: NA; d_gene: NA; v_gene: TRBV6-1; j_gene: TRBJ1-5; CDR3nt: TGTGCCAGCAGTGTCAAAGTGAGTCAGCCCCAGCATTTT; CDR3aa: CASSVKVSQPQHF
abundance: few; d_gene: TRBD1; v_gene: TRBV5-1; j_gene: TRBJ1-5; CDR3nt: TGCGCCAGCAGCCAGGGACAGGGGTTGGGACAGCCCCAGCATTTT; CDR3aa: CASSQGQGLGQPQHF
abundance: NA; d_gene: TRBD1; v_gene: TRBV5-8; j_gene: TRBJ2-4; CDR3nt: TGTGCCAGCAGCCCCGGACAGGTCATTCAGTACTTC; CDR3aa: CASSPGQVIQYF
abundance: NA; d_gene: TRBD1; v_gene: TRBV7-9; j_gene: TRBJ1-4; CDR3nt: TGTGCCAGCAGCGGGACAGGGTGGGGTAATGAAAAACTGTTTTTT; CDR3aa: CASSGTGWGNEKLFF
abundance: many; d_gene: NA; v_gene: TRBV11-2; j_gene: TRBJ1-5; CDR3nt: TGTGCCAGCAGCTTAGAAAGGGGATCAAGCAATCAGCCCCAGCATTTT; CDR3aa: CASSLERGSSNQPQHF
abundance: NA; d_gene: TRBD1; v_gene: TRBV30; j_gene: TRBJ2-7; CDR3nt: TGTGCCTGGAGGATGAGGGGACAGACCACCTACGAGCAGTACTTC; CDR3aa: CAWRMRGQTTYEQYF
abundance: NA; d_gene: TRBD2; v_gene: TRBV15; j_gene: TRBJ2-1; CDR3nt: TGTGCCACCCGACGGGGGGAATACAATGAGCAGTTCTTC; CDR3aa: CATRRGEYNEQFF
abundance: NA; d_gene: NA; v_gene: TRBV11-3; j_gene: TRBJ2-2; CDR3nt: TGTGCCAGCAGCTATTCCGGGGGCACCGGGGAGCTGTTTTTT; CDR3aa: CASSYSGGTGELFF